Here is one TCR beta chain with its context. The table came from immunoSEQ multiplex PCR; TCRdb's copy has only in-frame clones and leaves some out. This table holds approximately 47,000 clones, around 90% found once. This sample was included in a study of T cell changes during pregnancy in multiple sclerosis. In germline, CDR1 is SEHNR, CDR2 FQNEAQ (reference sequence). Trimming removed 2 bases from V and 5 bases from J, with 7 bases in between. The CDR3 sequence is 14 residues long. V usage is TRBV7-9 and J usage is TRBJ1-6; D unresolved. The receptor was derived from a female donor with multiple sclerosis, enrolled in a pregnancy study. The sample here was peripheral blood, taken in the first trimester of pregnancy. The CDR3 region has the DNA TGTGCCAGCAGCTTACCTATCCATAATTCACCCCTCCACTTT. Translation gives CASSLPIHNSPLHF.